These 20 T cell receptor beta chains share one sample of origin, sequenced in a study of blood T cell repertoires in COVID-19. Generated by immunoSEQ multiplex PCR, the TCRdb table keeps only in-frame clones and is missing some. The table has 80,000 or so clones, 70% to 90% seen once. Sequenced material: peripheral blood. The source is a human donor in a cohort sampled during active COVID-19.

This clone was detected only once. The CDR3 region is CASSEGSGIWTDTQYF. Here the CDR3 DNA reads TGCGCCAGCAGCGAGGGTAGCGGGATTTGGACAGATACGCAGTATTTT. The chain employs TRBV5-1 and TRBJ2-3; TRBD2 matches 8 bases. The J segment lost 3 bases and the V segment lost 4 bases, leaving 10 bases of the junction unmatched. CDR1 is SGHRS, CDR2 YFSETQ, per germline. This CDR3 is 16 amino acids long.

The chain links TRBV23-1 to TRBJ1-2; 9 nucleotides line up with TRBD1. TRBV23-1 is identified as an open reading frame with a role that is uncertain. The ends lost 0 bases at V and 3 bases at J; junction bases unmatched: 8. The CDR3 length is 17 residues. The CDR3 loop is CASSQSPRDRVHYGYTF. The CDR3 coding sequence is TGCGCCAGCAGTCAATCACCCCGGGACAGGGTTCACTATGGCTACACCTTC.

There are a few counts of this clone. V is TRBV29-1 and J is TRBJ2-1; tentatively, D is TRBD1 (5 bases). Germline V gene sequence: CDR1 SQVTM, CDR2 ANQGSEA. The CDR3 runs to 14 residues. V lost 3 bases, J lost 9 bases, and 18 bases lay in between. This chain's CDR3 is CSVEAGIRVSEQFF. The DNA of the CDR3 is TGCAGCGTTGAGGCAGGGATAAGAGTGAGTGAGCAGTTCTTC.

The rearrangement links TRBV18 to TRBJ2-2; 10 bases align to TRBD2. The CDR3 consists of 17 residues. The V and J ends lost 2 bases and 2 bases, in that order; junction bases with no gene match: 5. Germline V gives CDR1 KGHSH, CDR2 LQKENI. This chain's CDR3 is CASSPLAGGPNTGELFF. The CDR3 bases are TGTGCCAGCTCACCATTAGCGGGAGGACCCAACACCGGGGAGCTGTTTTTT.

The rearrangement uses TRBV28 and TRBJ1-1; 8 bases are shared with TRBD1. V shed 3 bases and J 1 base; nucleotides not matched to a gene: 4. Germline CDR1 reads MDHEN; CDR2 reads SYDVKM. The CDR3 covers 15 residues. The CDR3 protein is CASSFPQGANTEAFF. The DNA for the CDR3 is TGTGCCAGCAGTTTCCCTCAGGGGGCGAACACTGAAGCTTTCTTT.

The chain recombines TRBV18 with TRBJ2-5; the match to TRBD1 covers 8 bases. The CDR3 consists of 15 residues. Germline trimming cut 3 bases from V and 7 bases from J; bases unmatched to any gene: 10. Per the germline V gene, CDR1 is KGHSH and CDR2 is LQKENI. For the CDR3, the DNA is TGTGCCAGCTCACCGGACGCAGGGGGCGGAGGGACCCAGTACTTC. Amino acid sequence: CASSPDAGGGGTQYF.

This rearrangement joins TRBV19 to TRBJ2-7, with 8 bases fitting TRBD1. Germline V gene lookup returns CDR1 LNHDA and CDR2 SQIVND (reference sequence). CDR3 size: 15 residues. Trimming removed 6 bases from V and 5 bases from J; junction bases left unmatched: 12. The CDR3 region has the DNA TGTGCCAGTAGCCTACTCGGACAGGGTAGCGACGAGCAGTACTTC. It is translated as CASSLLGQGSDEQYF.

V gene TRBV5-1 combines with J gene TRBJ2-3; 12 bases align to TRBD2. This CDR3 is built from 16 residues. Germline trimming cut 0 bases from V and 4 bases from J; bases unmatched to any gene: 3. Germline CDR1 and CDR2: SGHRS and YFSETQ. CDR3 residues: CASSLGGLAGSDTQYF. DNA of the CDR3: TGCGCCAGCAGCTTGGGTGGACTAGCGGGATCAGATACGCAGTATTTT.

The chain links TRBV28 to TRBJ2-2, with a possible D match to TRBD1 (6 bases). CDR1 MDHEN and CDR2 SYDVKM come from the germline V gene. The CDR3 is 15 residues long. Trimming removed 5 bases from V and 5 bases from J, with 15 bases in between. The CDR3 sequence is CASSPHRTVTGELFF. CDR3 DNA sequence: TGTGCCAGCAGTCCCCATCGGACAGTAACCGGGGAGCTGTTTTTT.

This chain's CDR3 is CASSSDRKIYEQYF. The CDR3 region has the DNA TGTGCCAGCAGTTCGGACAGGAAAATTTACGAGCAGTACTTC. The chain employs TRBV6-5 and TRBJ2-7; TRBD1 matches at 7 bases. Germline CDR1 reads MNHEY; CDR2 reads SVGAGI. After removal of 4 bases from V and 4 bases from J, the junction contained 7 bases not matched to a gene. This CDR3 contains 14 residues.

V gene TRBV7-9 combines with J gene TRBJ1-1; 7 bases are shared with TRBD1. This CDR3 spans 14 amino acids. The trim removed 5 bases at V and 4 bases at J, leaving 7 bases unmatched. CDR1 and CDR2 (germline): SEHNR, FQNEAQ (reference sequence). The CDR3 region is CASSHDRAATEAFF. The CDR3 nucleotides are TGTGCCAGCAGCCATGACAGGGCAGCCACTGAAGCTTTCTTT.

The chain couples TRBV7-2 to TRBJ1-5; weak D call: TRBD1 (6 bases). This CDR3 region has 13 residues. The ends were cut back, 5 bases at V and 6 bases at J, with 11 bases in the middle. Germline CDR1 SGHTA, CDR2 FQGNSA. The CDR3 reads CASSTDRFQPQHF. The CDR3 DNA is TGTGCCAGCAGCACGGACAGATTTCAGCCCCAGCATTTT.

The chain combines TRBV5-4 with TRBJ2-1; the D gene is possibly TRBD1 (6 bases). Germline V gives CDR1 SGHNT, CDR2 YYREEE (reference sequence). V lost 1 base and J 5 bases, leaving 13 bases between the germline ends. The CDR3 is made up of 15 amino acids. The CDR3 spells CASSLPTGTHNEQFF. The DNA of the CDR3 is TGTGCCAGCAGCTTGCCGACAGGTACGCACAATGAGCAGTTCTTC.

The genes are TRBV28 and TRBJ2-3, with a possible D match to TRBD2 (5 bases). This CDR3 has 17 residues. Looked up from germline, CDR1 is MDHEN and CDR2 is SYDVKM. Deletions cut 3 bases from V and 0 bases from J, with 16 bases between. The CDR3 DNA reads TGTGCCAGCAGTTTGGGCAGAGGGTTGGTGAGCACAGATACGCAGTATTTT. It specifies CASSLGRGLVSTDTQYF. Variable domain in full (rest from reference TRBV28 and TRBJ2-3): DVKVTQSSRYLVKRTGEKVFLECVQDMDHENMFWYRQDPGLGLRLIYFSYDVKMKEKGDIPEGYSVSREKKERFSLILESASTNQTSMYLCASSLGRGLVSTDTQYFGPGTRLTVL.

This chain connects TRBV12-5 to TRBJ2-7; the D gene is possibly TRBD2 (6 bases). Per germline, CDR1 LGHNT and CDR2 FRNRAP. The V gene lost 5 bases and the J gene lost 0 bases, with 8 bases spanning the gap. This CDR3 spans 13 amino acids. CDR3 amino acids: CASGAGSSYEQYF. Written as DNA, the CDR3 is TGTGCTAGTGGTGCGGGGAGCTCCTACGAGCAGTACTTC.

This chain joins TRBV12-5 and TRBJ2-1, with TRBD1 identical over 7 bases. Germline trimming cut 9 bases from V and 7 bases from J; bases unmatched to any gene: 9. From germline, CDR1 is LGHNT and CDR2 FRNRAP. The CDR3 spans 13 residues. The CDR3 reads CASQPTGRNEQFF. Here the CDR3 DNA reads TGTGCTAGCCAACCGACAGGGCGTAATGAGCAGTTCTTC.

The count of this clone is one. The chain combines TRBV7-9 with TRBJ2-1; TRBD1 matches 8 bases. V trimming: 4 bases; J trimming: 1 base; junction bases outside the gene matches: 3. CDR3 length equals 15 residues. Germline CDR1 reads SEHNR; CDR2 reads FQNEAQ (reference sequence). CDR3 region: CASSSDRGSYNEQFF. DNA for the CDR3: TGTGCCAGCAGCTCAGACAGGGGTTCCTACAATGAGCAGTTCTTC.

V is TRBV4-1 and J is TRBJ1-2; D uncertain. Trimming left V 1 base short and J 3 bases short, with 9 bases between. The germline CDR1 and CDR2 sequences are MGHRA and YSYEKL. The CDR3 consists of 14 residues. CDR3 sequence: CASSQGGGYYGYTF. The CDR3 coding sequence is TGCGCCAGCAGCCAAGGCGGCGGATACTATGGCTACACCTTC.

The CDR3: CAWGFDRDQPQHF. CDR3 nucleotide sequence: TGTGCCTGGGGATTCGACAGGGATCAGCCCCAGCATTTT. The genes are TRBV30 and TRBJ1-5; 7 positions match TRBD1. Germline V CDR1 and CDR2: GTSNPN, SVGIG (reference sequence). The CDR3 runs to 13 residues. Trimming at V came to 5 bases and at J to 5 bases, leaving 6 bases not matched to a gene.

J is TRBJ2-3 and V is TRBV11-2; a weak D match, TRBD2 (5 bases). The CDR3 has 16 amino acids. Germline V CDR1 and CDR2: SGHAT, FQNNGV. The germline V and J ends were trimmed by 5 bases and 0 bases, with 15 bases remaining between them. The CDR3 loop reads CASSAQRVGSTDTQYF. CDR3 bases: TGTGCCAGCAGCGCGCAGAGGGTCGGTAGCACAGATACGCAGTATTTT.